This T cell receptor (beta chain) was sequenced during a study of long-term antiretroviral therapy in people with HIV. Germline CDR1 is SGHTA and CDR2 is FQGNSA. The length of the CDR3 is 19 residues. J lost 2 bases, V lost 5 bases, and 14 bases had no gene match. This clone was observed once. immunoSEQ v3.0 was run at survey level. Sequencing was performed with immunoSEQ multiplex PCR; in TCRdb, only in-frame clones are kept and a portion is missing. The sample has roughly 20,000 clones; 85% are singletons. The receptor comes from a man younger than 35 with HIV. The chain links TRBV7-2 to TRBJ2-6, with 8 bases fitting TRBD2. Sequenced here: unsorted PBMCs, sampled approximately 4 years after starting antiretroviral therapy. CDR3 amino acids: CASSETGTRLTAGANVLTF. CDR3 nucleotide sequence: TGTGCCAGCAGCGAAACCGGGACTAGACTAACGGCTGGGGCCAACGTCCTGACTTTC.